In its sample, the clone carrying this T cell receptor beta chain was seen a few times. Its target is not known. The source of the sample is a study of chemoradiotherapy in HPV16-positive cancers. Findings of the study overall: During treatment, candidate HPV-specific clones and E7-related motifs expanded in tumor.

This table comes from immunoSEQ multiplex PCR, and its TCRdb copy is limited to in-frame clones, with some not included. The sample lists 13,000 to 15,000 clones; 55% to 75% were seen once. The CDR3 has 13 amino acids. CDR1 and CDR2 from the germline V gene are LNHDA and SQIVND (reference sequence). V lost 5 bases and J 4 bases, leaving 11 bases between the germline ends. The TCR sequence derives from a human donor with HPV-associated anogenital cancer. The chain couples TRBV19 to TRBJ1-2; D might be TRBD1 (5 bases). The sample was taken from a patient who underwent chemoradiotherapy. CDR3 coding DNA: TGTGCCAGTAGTCTGGGGGATGTCTATGGCTACACCTTC. Translating gives CASSLGDVYGYTF.